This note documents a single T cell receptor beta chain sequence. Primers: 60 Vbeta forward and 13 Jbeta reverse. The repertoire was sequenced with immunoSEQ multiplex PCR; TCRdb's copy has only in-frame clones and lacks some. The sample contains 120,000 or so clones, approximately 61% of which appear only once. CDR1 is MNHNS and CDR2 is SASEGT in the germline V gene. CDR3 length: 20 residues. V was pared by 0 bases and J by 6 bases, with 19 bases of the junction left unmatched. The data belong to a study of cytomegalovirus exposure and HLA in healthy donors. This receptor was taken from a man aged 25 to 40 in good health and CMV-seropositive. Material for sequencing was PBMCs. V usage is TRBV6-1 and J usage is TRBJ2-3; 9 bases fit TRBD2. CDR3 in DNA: TGTGCCAGCAGTGAAGCGCTGTTGATGCGGGAGGGCCTTCCCGCGGATACGCAGTATTTT. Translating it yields CASSEALLMREGLPADTQYF.